Below, one TCR beta chain is given with its context. This entry is derived from a study of T cell clones after liver transplantation. Overall study: At least one year of complete immunosuppression withdrawal without enzymes over twice normal defined tolerance.

Here immunoSEQ multiplex PCR was the method, and the copy in TCRdb shows in-frame clones only, minus some. This table holds 75,000 to 100,000 clones, roughly 80% found once. Trimming took off 0 bases at V and 4 bases at J, with 11 bases between the two ends. CDR1 SGHDT and CDR2 YYEEEE come from the germline V gene. This CDR3 comprises 15 residues. The clonotype comes from a human patient who received a liver transplant. Some T cells may be graft donor cells. Source: CD4+ T cells from blood, taken about 46 months after liver transplant. The chain links TRBV5-6 to TRBJ2-4; D ambiguous. The CDR3: CASSLDSAAKNIQYF. DNA of the CDR3: TGTGCCAGCAGCTTGGACTCGGCGGCGAAAAACATTCAGTACTTC.